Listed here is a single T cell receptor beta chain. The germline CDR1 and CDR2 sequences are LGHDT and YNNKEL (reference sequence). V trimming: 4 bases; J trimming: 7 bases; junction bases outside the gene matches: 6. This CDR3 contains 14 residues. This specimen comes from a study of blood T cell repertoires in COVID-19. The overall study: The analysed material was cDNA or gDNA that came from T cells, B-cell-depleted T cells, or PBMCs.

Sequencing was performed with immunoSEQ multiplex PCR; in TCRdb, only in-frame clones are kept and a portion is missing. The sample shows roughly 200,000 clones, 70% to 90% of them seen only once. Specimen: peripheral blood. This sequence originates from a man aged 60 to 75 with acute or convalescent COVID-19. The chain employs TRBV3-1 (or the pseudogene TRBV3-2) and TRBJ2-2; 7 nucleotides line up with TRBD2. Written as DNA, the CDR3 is TGTGCCAGCAGCCCAGGGAGGGTGGTCGGGGAGCTGTTTTTT. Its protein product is CASSPGRVVGELFF.